The 5 T cell receptor beta chains in this list originate from one sample, sequenced in a study of cytomegalovirus exposure and HLA in healthy donors. Both 60 Vbeta primers and 13 Jbeta primers went into the PCR. The method was immunoSEQ multiplex PCR; TCRdb's version includes in-frame clones alone and lacks a portion of them. The sample has about 140,000 clones, about 83% seen once. The sequenced sample was PBMCs. These receptors all stem from a woman aged 30 to 39 in good health and CMV-seronegative.

The chain is built from TRBV5-6 and TRBJ2-5; 8 bases line up with TRBD2. The CDR3 is 13 amino acids. Trimming cost V 4 bases and J 3 bases; bases outside gene matches: 2. From germline, CDR1 is SGHDT and CDR2 YYEEEE. This CDR3 is CASSLSGEETQYF. CDR3 DNA sequence: TGTGCCAGCAGCCTTAGCGGGGAAGAGACCCAGTACTTC. Complete variable domain (other parts from reference TRBV5-6 and TRBJ2-5): DAGVTQSPTHLIKTRGQQVTLRCSPKSGHDTVSWYQQALGQGPQFIFQYYEEEERQRGNFPDRFSGHQFPNYSSELNVNALLLGDSALYLCASSLSGEETQYFGPGTRLLVL.

V is TRBV19 and J is TRBJ2-7; the match to TRBD1 covers 7 bases. Germline CDR1 and CDR2: LNHDA and SQIVND (reference sequence). The ends lost 7 bases at V and 1 base at J; junction bases unmatched: 10. This CDR3 has 15 amino acids. CDR3 nucleotide sequence: TGTGCCAGTACCCAGGGGGTAGGGCAGTCCTACGAGCAGTACTTC. Translated: CASTQGVGQSYEQYF.

This chain uses TRBV7-9 with TRBJ1-2, with D maybe TRBD1 (5 bases). Germline CDR1 is SEHNR and CDR2 is FQNEAQ (reference sequence). CDR3 length: 14 residues. Trimming removed 5 bases from V and 8 bases from J, with 18 bases in between. Here the CDR3 reads CASSPVGGAGGYTF. The CDR3 nucleotides are TGTGCCAGCAGCCCCGTCGGAGGGGCGGGAGGCTACACCTTC. The whole variable domain, filled in from reference TRBV7-9 and TRBJ1-2, reads DTGVSQNPRHKITKRGQNVTFRCDPISEHNRLYWYRQTLGQGPEFLTYFQNEAQLEKSRLLSDRFSAERPKGSFSTLEIQRTEQGDSAMYLCASSPVGGAGGYTFGSGTRLTVV.

Only a few counts were recorded for this clone. The chain links TRBV6-5 to TRBJ1-2; 9 nucleotides agree with TRBD1. The V gene end was trimmed by 5 bases and the J gene end by 6 bases; junction bases not matched to a gene: 4. The CDR3 totals 13 residues. The germline gives CDR1 MNHEY, CDR2 SVGAGI. This CDR3 is CASSPDRGHGYTF. The DNA for the CDR3 is TGTGCCAGCAGTCCGGACAGGGGACATGGCTACACCTTC.

The rearrangement links TRBV7-2 to TRBJ1-2; maybe TRBD1 (5 bases). Germline values: CDR1 SGHTA, CDR2 FQGNSA. The CDR3 consists of 14 residues. The ends were cut back, 5 bases at V and 8 bases at J, with 18 bases in the middle. The CDR3 sequence is CASSPGGGLEGYTF. CDR3 nucleotides: TGTGCCAGCAGCCCCGGCGGGGGGTTGGAGGGCTACACCTTC.